Below are 8 T cell receptor beta chains sequenced from a single sample in a study of CD8+CD57+ T cells in acquired aplastic anemia. CDR3 and TCR beta VDJ profiling relied on genomic DNA as the template. TCRdb independently ran MiXCR on the reads; one entry per CDR3 protein. The table includes about 470,000 distinct CDR3 sequences, more than 25% detected once. Patients sequenced had flow cytometry evidence of CD8+CD57+ cell expansion. Sequenced input: sorted CD4+, CD8+, or CD8+CD57+ T cells (not recorded which) from PBMCs. The origin of the receptors is a human donor with aplastic anemia.

The chain combines TRBV7-8 with TRBJ1-5; D call uncertain. CDR1 is SGHVS, CDR2 FQNEAQ, per germline. V was cut by 5 bases and J by 7 bases, with 21 bases left in between. The CDR3 spans 16 residues. Written as DNA, the CDR3 is TGTGCCAGCAGCCCGCAAGTTCGGAGGGCCTGGCAGCCCCAGCATTTT. Translation: CASSPQVRRAWQPQHF.

This chain connects TRBV2 to TRBJ2-3; 8 bases match TRBD2. This CDR3 is 15 amino acids long. Losses at the gene ends were 3 bases for V and 0 bases for J; bases not matched to a gene: 2. The germline V gene encodes CDR1 SNHLY and CDR2 FYNNEI. CDR3 sequence (DNA): TGTGCCAGCAGTGACGCTAGCGGGAGCACAGATACGCAGTATTTT. This encodes CASSDASGSTDTQYF.

The chain combines TRBV24-1 with TRBJ1-2; no definite D call. The CDR3 has 13 residues. Germline V gene sequence: CDR1 KGHDR, CDR2 SFDVKD. Trimming cost V 5 bases and J 8 bases, with 14 bases left between them. CDR3 sequence: CATSVGSDRGYTF. The CDR3 DNA is TGTGCCACCAGTGTTGGTTCGGACCGCGGCTACACCTTC.

V is TRBV11-1 and J is TRBJ2-3, with 9 bases aligning to TRBD2. CDR1 is SGHAT and CDR2 is FQDESV in the germline V gene (reference sequence). V dropped 0 bases and J dropped 0; count of bases not matched to a gene: 10. This CDR3 comprises 19 residues. The CDR3 region has the DNA TGTGCCAGCAGCTTAGCGCTAGGGCTAGCGGGGATTAGCACAGATACGCAGTATTTT. Protein product: CASSLALGLAGISTDTQYF.

This clonotype was recorded a few times. The CDR3: CASSLEGLDSHEQYF. The CDR3 bases are TGCGCCAGCAGCTTGGAGGGCCTGGACAGCCACGAGCAGTACTTC. The chain recombines TRBV5-1 with TRBJ2-7, with D perhaps TRBD1 (6 bases). Germline V gene sequence: CDR1 SGHRS, CDR2 YFSETQ. V was shortened by 0 bases and J by 5 bases, with 15 bases between the two germline ends. The CDR3 runs to 15 residues.

This clonotype was observed at least ten times. This chain uses TRBV20-1 with TRBJ1-6; D ambiguous. CDR1 is DFQATT, CDR2 SNEGSKA, per germline (reference sequence). CDR3 length: 14 residues. Trimming took off 2 bases at V and 5 bases at J, with 10 bases between the two ends. CDR3 protein: CSARKDTDNSPLHF. The CDR3, as DNA: TGCAGTGCTAGAAAAGACACCGATAATTCACCCCTCCACTTT.

V usage is TRBV11-1 and J usage is TRBJ2-1; D tentatively fits TRBD1 or TRBD2 (6 bases each). V lost 1 base, J lost 4 bases, and 14 bases lay in between. The germline gives CDR1 SGHAT, CDR2 FQDESV (reference sequence). CDR3 length: 16 residues. The CDR3 DNA is TGTGCCAGCAGCTTAGTCGGGGGCGCGAGGTACAATGAGCAGTTCTTC. Its translation: CASSLVGGARYNEQFF.

Worth noting for this clonotype: One junction end disagrees with the germline gene, perhaps due to a read error. The chain combines TRBV11-3 with TRBJ2-7, with D tentatively TRBD2 (5 bases). Looked up from germline, CDR1 is SGHNT and CDR2 is YENEEA. CDR3 length equals 12 residues. The CDR3 reads CANSLEGSEQYF. CDR3 bases: TGCGCCAACAGCTTAGAGGGAAGCGAGCAGTACTTC.